Listed here is a single T cell receptor (beta chain). Per germline, CDR1 LGHNA and CDR2 YSLEER. CDR3 length: 14 amino acids. V lost 0 bases and J 4 bases, leaving 9 bases between the germline ends. The record originates from a study of T-cell reconstitution after alpha-beta-depleted transplantation in children. Unique molecular identifiers featured in how the TCRbeta library was prepared. MiXCR was run by TCRdb on the PCR reads, yielding one entry per CDR3 protein. The sample carries about 460,000 distinct CDR3 sequences, about an eighth recorded once. This clonotype was obtained from a female patient aged 2 to 10 who had a stem cell transplant for aplastic anemia, so the T cells may come from the graft donor. The specimen was PBMCs, mostly from graft donor cells, collected 180 days after TCRalphabeta/CD19-depleted stem cell transplant. The chain couples TRBV4-3 to TRBJ1-1; D possibly corresponds to TRBD1 (5 bases). DNA of the CDR3: TGCGCCAGCAGCCAAGAGATTGGGGGCACTGAAGCTTTCTTT. Encoded protein: CASSQEIGGTEAFF.